Sequencing of this T cell receptor beta chain was carried out in a study of Ad26.COV2.S vaccination and SARS-CoV-2 variants. Study context: The study gave Ad26.COV2.S intramuscularly, once or twice 56 days apart. General study points: From the TCR breadth and depth analyses, total T cell responses may have been underestimated.

Treatment defined: around 19 received Ad26.COV2.S at low or high dose, single or two shots; about five received placebo; per-sample allocation not given. Sampling occurred on day 63 after the first vaccine or placebo injection. Sequenced by immunoSEQ multiplex PCR; TCRdb stores in-frame clones only, minus some. Here the sample spans about 680,000 clones, around 92% being singletons. Concerning this clone: Its specificity is unknown.

The V gene lost 2 bases and the J gene lost 4 bases, with 6 bases spanning the gap. Germline V gives CDR1 DFQATT, CDR2 SNEGSKA (reference sequence). This CDR3 has 11 residues. This clonotype originated in a person aged 18 to 65 who received the Ad26.COV2.S COVID-19 vaccine or a placebo. The specimen comprised peripheral blood, sampled in a trial of Ad26.COV2.S vaccine versus placebo. The V call is TRBV20-1, the J call TRBJ2-7; D unresolved. The CDR3, as DNA: TGCAGTGCTAGACGCGCTTACGAGCAGTACTTC. It yields the protein CSARRAYEQYF.